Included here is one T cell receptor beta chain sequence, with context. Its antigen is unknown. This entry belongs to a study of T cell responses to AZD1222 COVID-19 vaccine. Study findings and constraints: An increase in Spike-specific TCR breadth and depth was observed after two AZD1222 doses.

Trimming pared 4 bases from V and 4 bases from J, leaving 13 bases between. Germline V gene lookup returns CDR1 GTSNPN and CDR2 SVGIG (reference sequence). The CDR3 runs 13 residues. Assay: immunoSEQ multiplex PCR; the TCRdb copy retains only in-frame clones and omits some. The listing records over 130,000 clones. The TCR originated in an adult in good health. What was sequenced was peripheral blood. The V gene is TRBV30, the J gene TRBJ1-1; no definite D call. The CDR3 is CAWTGVRGTEAFF. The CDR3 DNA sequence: TGTGCCTGGACCGGCGTCCGGGGCACTGAAGCTTTCTTT.